This T cell receptor beta chain stems from a study of T cells after yellow fever vaccination (dated by TCRdb to between 2019 and 2020). In the study overall: The SMART-Seq v4 Ultra Low Input RNA kit was used to prepare libraries from fractions with low cell numbers. To follow T-cell clones before and after primary and booster YFV17D yellow fever vaccination, bulk TCR alpha and beta repertoires were sequenced over time. Blood was drawn at multiple timepoints before and after primary and secondary immunization, with bulk PBMC replicates and cell subsets isolated. Two healthy male donors, one aged 18 to 29 and one aged 30 to 40 years, made up the cohort. Study-wide findings and limitations: The secondary T-cell response was found to be weaker but faster than the primary response, with a peak reached on day 5 rather than on day 15. Computational filtering was required because FACS-sorted repertoires could contain abundant contaminating clonotypes from the bulk population. Because the study included only a couple of donors, the extent to which the findings can be generalized is limited. A small share of clonotypes was detected in both CD4 and CD8 compartments, with the overlap likely arising from convergent recombination. After the booster, most clones that had expanded after primary vaccination were detected again (around 97% of CD4 and around 88% of CD8), suggesting broad maintenance of memory.

For this clonotype: The antigen this receptor binds is unknown. Base qualities are not provided; no much larger clone lies one nucleotide away.

V is clipped by 5 bases and J by 7 bases, and the sequence between their germline boundaries is 15 bases long. Reading from cysteine to phenylalanine, the CDR3 counts 12 amino acids. The CDR3 DNA has 36 bases and is translated from base 1. CDR1 and CDR2, looked up from the germline V gene, are SQVTM and ANQGSEA. The treatment or condition label for this specimen denotes: live attenuated yellow fever vaccine strain. At every blood-draw timepoint, two biological replicates of bulk PBMCs were collected. PBMCs were isolated from peripheral blood using a standard Ficoll-Paque protocol. TriZol was used to extract RNA from bulk PBMCs, CD4 and CD8 fractions, and dextramer-positive and dextramer-negative fractions. TCR cDNA was synthesized by 5'RACE template switching, which introduced a universal primer site and unique molecular identifiers. Priming of cDNA synthesis was performed from both the TCR alpha and TCR beta constant segments. Libraries were amplified in two PCR steps, with sample barcodes and sequencing adapters added in the second step. Sequencing of libraries was performed on Illumina HiSeq 2500 (2x100 bp) or NovaSeq (2x150 bp). The study's processing was this. MIGEC was used to demultiplex reads and collapse the reads into UMI consensus sequences, and MiXCR was used for V(D)J alignment. Clonotypes responding to the vaccine were identified with edgeR on replicate PBMC samples, with the criteria of FDR below 0.01 and a log2 fold change above 5 up to day 15. Each bulk clonotype received a CD4 or CD8 identity based on whether the sequenced CD4 or CD8 repertoire contained that clonotype at higher abundance. TCRdb handled the public reads itself, with Q25 trimming in fastp and clone calling in MiXCR, and kept productive beta chains. One record per CDR3 amino acid sequence lists the most common genes and DNA. TCRdb, not the original authors, processed these V and J calls. The sample data list some 600,000 distinct CDR3 sequences, and about 12% of these were observed just once. Together, the top ten hold under 15% of the sample.

Sample: PBMCs, taken on the day of the yellow fever booster vaccination. The V and J genes are TRBV29-1 and TRBJ2-7; TRBD1 is possibly the D segment (5 matching bases). The sequence derives from a young man who received the YFV17D yellow fever vaccine. The CDR3 reads CSVPVESGEQYF. The sequenced DNA: TGCAGCGTTCCCGTGGAGTCAGGGGAGCAGTACTTC.